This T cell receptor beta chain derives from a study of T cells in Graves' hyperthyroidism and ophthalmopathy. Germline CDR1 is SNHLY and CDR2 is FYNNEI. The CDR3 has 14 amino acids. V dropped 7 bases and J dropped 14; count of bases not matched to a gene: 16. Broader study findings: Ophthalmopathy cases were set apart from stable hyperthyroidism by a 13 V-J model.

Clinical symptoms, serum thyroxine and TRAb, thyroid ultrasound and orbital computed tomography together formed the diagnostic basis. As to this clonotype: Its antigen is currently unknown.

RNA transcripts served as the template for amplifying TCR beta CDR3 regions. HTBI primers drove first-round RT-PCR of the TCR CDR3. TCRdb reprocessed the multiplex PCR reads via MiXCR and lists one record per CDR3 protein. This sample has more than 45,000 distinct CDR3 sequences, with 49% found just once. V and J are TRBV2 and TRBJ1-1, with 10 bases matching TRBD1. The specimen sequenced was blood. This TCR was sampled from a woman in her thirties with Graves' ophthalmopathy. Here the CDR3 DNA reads TGTGCCAGCACTAGGACAGGGGGGCACAATGAGCAGTTCTTT. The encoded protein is CASTRTGGHNEQFF.